The present TCR beta chain was sequenced within a study of T cell responses to AZD1222 COVID-19 vaccine (dated by TCRdb to about 2021). Regarding the complete study: A total of under 250 trial participants underwent TCR sequencing, of whom about 210 had received two doses of AZD1222 and around 26 had received two doses of the MenACWY control vaccine. Trial participants were enrolled by age into subgroups of 18-55, 56-69 and 70-plus years, and about 150, 27 and 61 TCR-sequenced participants, respectively, were included in these subgroups. The paper's findings and limits, for the study overall: No day 14 peak-response samples were available, so repertoires were characterized only after the peak T cell response. Participants were mostly white British and included more females than males, and it was suggested by the authors that clonal diversity may have been underestimated. Nearly half of unique spike-specific TCRs reportedly recognized epitopes outside regions mutated in the B.1.351 and B.1.1.7 variants. After two AZD1222 doses, both the breadth and the depth of spike-specific TCRs were significantly higher than at day 0 and than in MenACWY recipients. The 56-69-year group was small, and its depth increase did not reach significance, likely because of low power. The vaccine-associated CD4 TCRs covered the entire spike protein, and the dominant responses fell in regions 160-218 and 743-854. Only six AZD1222 recipients were SARS-CoV-2 seropositive at baseline, limiting conclusions about previously exposed vaccinees.

The CDR3 regions of human TCRbeta chains were analyzed by immunosequencing. Turning to the authors' computational methods: TCRs in the repertoires were matched against a reference library of SARS-CoV-2-specific TCRs that had been generated with the MIRA antigen-specificity platform. Breadth was defined as the fraction of unique TCRs that were SARS-CoV-2-associated, and depth was defined as the fraction of total T cells that were SARS-CoV-2-associated. Using the MIRA data, every spike-specific TCR was mapped to the spike region that the TCR reacted to and assigned to either a CD4 or a CD8 class. Log10-transformed breadth and depth values were compared by one-way ANOVA with Sidak's multiple comparisons tests. TCRdb mirrors the immuneACCESS table, restricted to in-frame sequences. Some clones are absent from its copies; in checked studies, under half trace to an unresolved V gene, and the reason for the others is unknown. V, J and clone size were drawn from that table, and D and trimming were deduced from the DNA. This sample has 120,000 to 150,000 clones in its table, and 93% of those were observed once. 0.91% of the sample lies in the top ten.

This specimen's time point label, interpreted: baseline before first vaccination. Per the publication, the treatment or condition label means: meningococcal conjugate vaccine given as trial control. The vaccinee samples were drawn from two UK trials, COV001 and COV002, one of which was a single-blind randomized controlled phase 2/3 trial testing AZD1222 (ChAdOx1 nCoV-19) in healthy adults. Trial participant PBMC samples were collected at day 0 and day 28 after the second dose for TCRbeta chain sequencing. As concerns this clone: Its binding antigen is unknown. No quality values exist for individual bases; no much larger clone is one base distant.

Trimming removed 5 bases from V and 1 base from J; the gene matches leave 13 bases unexplained. The CDR3 contains 17 residues, cysteine and phenylalanine counted. CDR3 DNA only is kept here, 51 bases in frame from base 1. As encoded in the germline V gene, CDR1 is ENHRY while CDR2 is SYGVKD. Recombination joined TRBV10-3 with TRBJ1-1; a stretch of 7 junction bases matches TRBD1. The TCR comes from an adult in good health. The sequenced sample was peripheral blood, obtained on day 0 of MenACWY control vaccination. In nucleotide form, the sequence is TGTGCCATCAGTTCACCCGTGGGACAGCGAGAGAACACTGAAGCTTTCTTT. Its coded protein is CAISSPVGQRENTEAFF.